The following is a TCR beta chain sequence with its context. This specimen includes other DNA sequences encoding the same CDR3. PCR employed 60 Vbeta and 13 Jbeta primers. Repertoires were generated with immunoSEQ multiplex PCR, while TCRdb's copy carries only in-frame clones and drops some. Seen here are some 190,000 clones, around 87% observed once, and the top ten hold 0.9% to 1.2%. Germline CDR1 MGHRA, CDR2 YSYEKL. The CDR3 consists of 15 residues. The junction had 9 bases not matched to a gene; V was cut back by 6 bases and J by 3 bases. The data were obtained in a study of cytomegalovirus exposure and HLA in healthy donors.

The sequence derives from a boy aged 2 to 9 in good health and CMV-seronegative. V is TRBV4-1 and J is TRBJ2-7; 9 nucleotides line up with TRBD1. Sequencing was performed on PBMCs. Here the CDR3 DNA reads TGCGCCAGCAGTCAGGGACAGGGAATTCTCTACGAGCAGTACTTC. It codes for CASSQGQGILYEQYF.